This T cell receptor (beta chain) stems from a study of long-term antiretroviral therapy in people with HIV. Study outcomes and limitations: Clones that had undergone expansion before ART dominated the repertoire at all time points.

Comment on this clone: The antigen remains unidentified.

The CDR3 extends over 13 amino acids. Germline CDR1 is SQVTM and CDR2 is ANQGSEA. Trimming took 0 bases from V and 0 from J, leaving 4 bases between them. At the survey level, the v3.0 immunoSEQ assay was run. The repertoire was sequenced with immunoSEQ multiplex PCR; TCRdb's copy has only in-frame clones and lacks some. The table has about 24,000 clones, approximately 84% seen once; the top ten hold under 7.5%. The sequences come from unsorted PBMCs, collected 1.8 years before starting antiretroviral therapy. The V gene is TRBV29-1, the J gene TRBJ2-3, with unresolved D. This receptor was obtained from a woman aged 25 to 45 with HIV. CDR3 sequence (DNA): TGCAGCGTTGAAGACCCGAGCACAGATACGCAGTATTTT. Its translation is CSVEDPSTDTQYF.